A single T cell receptor beta chain is shown here with its context. Treatment meaning: about 20 received Ad26.COV2.S at low or high dose, single or two shots; roughly five received placebo; per-sample allocation not given. Collection of samples fell on day 63 after the first vaccine or placebo injection. The CDR3 consists of 15 residues. This record comes from a study of Ad26.COV2.S vaccination and SARS-CoV-2 variants. The repertoire was sequenced with immunoSEQ multiplex PCR; TCRdb's copy has only in-frame clones and lacks some. The sample yields about 250,000 clones, around 85% seen once. The source is a person between 18 and 65 years old who received the Ad26.COV2.S COVID-19 vaccine or a placebo. The chain combines TRBV21-1 with TRBJ2-7; the table's D call of TRBD1 was not tested on the DNA. TRBV21-1 is termed a pseudogene. This material consisted of peripheral blood, taken in a trial of Ad26.COV2.S vaccine versus placebo. The CDR3 region is CASSLGQGRLYEQYF. Here the CDR3 DNA reads TGTGCTAGCAGCTTAGGTCAGGGTCGGCTTTACGAGCAGTACTTC.